This T cell receptor (beta chain) was sequenced for a study of blood T cell repertoires in COVID-19. Study information: Donors in the United States, Italy and Spain gave samples during acute or convalescent COVID-19. T cells, B-cell-depleted T cells, or PBMCs supplied cDNA or gDNA.

As handled by the study authors: Nucleated cell counts were estimated from reference gene primer amplification. Clones were sequenced by immunoSEQ multiplex PCR, and TCRdb holds only the in-frame ones, with some missing. D and trimming were read from the DNA, whereas the V and J calls and clone size are those reported in that table. Among around 260,000 clones listed, about 88% were seen once. CDR3 length equals 14 residues. Germline V gene data show CDR1 as MNHEY and CDR2 as SVGAGI. The J segment lost 5 bases and the V segment lost 2 bases, leaving 3 bases of the junction unmatched. The specimen sequenced was peripheral blood. V and J are TRBV6-5 and TRBJ2-5, with 9 bases aligning to TRBD2. This TCR came from a man in his late teens or twenties with active or convalescent COVID-19. CDR3 sequence (DNA): TGTGCCAGCAGTTACGGCGGGGGGGCGGAGACCCAGTACTTC. It is translated as CASSYGGGAETQYF.